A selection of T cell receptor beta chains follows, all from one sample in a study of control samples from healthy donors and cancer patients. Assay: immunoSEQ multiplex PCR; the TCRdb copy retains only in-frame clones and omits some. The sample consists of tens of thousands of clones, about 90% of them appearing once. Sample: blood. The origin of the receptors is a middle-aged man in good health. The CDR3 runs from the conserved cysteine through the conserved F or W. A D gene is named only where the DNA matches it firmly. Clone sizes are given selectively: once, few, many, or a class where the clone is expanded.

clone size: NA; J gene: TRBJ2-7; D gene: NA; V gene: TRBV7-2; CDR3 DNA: TGTGCCAGCAGCTTCGCCGGGGCCAGTAGGGACGAGCAGTACTTC; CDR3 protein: CASSFAGASRDEQYF
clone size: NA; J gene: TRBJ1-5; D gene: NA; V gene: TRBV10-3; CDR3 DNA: TGTGCCATCAGTGAGCAAACAGGGCATCAGCCCCAGCATTTT; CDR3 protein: CAISEQTGHQPQHF
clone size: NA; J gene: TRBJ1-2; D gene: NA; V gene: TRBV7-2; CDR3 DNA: TGTGCCAGCAGCTTAGGACTGGACTATGGCTACACCTTC; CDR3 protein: CASSLGLDYGYTF
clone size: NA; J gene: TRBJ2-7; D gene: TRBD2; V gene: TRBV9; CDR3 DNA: TGTGCCAGCAGCGAGGGGCTAGCGGGGGGGACCTACGAGCAGTACTTC; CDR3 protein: CASSEGLAGGTYEQYF
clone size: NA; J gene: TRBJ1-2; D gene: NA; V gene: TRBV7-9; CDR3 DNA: TGTGCCAGCAGCTTAGCCTTGGGGGCTGCCTATGGCTACACCTTC; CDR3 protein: CASSLALGAAYGYTF
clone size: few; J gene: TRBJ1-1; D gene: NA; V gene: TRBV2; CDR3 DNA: TGTGCCAGCAAGGTCCAGGGGAGAAACACTGAAGCTTTCTTT; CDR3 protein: CASKVQGRNTEAFF
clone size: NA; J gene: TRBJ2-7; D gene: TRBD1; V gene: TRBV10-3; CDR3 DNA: TGTGCCATCAGTGAGCCGGGACAGGGCTACGAGCAGTACTTC; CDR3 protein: CAISEPGQGYEQYF
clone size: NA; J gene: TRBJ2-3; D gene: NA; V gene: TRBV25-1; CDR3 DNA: TGTGCCAGCAGTGACGGTGGCGACGATACGCAGTATTTT; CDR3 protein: CASSDGGDDTQYF
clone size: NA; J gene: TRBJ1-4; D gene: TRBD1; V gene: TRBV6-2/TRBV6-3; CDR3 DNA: TGTGCCAGCAGTTACGAACAGGGGAGGACTAATGAAAAACTGTTTTTT; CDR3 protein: CASSYEQGRTNEKLFF
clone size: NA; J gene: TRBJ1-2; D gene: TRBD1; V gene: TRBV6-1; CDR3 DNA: TGTGCCAGCAGTGGGGGACCGACAGGGTTAAAATACGGCTACACCTTC; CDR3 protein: CASSGGPTGLKYGYTF
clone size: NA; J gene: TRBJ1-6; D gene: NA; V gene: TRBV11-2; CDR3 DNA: TGTGCCAGCAGCCAATCCCAGACTAGTTTCTCACCCCTCCACTTT; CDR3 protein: CASSQSQTSFSPLHF
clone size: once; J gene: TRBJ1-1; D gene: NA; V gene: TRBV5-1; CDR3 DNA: TGCGCCAGCAGCTTGGATCGGGGGAACACTGAAGCTTTCTTT; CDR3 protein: CASSLDRGNTEAFF
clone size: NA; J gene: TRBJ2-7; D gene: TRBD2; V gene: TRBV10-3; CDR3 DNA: TGTGCCACCAGCGGGGGGCCCCACGAGCAGTACTTC; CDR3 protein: CATSGGPHEQYF
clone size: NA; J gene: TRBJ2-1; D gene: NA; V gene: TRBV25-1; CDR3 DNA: TGTGCCAGCAGTGACCCACGGTTAGATGAGCAGTTCTTC; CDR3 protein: CASSDPRLDEQFF
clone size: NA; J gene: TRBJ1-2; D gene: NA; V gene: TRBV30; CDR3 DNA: TGTGCCTGGACCTCGAGTGATACCCGATATGGCTACACCTTC; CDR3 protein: CAWTSSDTRYGYTF
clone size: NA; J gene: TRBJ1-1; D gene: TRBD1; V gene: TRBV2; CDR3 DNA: TGTGCCAGCATAAGGACAGGGGGATTCACTGAAGCTTTCTTT; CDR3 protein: CASIRTGGFTEAFF
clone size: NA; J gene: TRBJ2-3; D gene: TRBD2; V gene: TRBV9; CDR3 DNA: TGTGCCAGCAGCCTTCGGACTAGCGGGAGCACAGATACGCAGTATTTT; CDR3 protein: CASSLRTSGSTDTQYF
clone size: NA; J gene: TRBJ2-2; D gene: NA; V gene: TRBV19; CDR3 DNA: TGTGCCAGTAGTAACAGGGGGGAGCTGTTTTTT; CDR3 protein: CASSNRGELFF
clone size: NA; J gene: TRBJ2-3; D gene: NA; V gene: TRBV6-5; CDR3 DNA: TGTGCCAGCAGTTACTCTAGGGACACCCAAGATACGCAGTATTTT; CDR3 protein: CASSYSRDTQDTQYF
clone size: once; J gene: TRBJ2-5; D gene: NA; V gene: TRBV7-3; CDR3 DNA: TGTGCCAGCAGCTTAACCCCTCACAGGGCCCAAGAGACTCAGTACTTC; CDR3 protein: CASSLTPHRAQETQYF
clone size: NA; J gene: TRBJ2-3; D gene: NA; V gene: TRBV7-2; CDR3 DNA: TGTGCCAGCAGCTTAGACTCGGGGGCCCGCACAGATACGCAGTATTTT; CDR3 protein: CASSLDSGARTDTQYF
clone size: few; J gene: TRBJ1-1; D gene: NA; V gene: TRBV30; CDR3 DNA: TGTGCCTGTGGTACGTGGGGGACGGGGACTGAAGCTTTCTTT; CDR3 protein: CACGTWGTGTEAFF
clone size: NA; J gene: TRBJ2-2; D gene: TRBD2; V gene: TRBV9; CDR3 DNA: TGTGCCAGCAGCGTGGCTAGCGGGGACTACACCGGGGAGCTGTTTTTT; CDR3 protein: CASSVASGDYTGELFF
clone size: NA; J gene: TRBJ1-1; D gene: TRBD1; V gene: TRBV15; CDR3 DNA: TGTGCCACCAGCAGAGTTATCAGGGGGCCTGGCATGAACACTGAAGCTTTCTTT; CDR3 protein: CATSRVIRGPGMNTEAFF
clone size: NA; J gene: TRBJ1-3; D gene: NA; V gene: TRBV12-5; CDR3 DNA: TGTGCTAGTGGTTCCCGGGAGATCAGGCCTGGAAACACCATATATTTT; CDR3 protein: CASGSREIRPGNTIYF
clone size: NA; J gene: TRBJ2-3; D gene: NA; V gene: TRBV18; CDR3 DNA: TGTGCCAGCTCACCACTCGGCAGAAGCACAGATACGCAGTATTTT; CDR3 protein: CASSPLGRSTDTQYF
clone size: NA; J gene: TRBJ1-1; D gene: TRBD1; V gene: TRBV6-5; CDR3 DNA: TGTGCCAGTGGGACAGGGGCGGGCACTGAAGCTTTCTTT; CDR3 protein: CASGTGAGTEAFF
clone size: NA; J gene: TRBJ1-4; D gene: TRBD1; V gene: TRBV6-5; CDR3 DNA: TGTGCCAGCAGGCCGGGACAGGGTACAAACGGAAAACTGTTTTTT; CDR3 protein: CASRPGQGTNGKLFF
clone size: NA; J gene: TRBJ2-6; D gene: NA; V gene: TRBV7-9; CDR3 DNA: TGTGCCAGCAGCCTAAGGAGAAACTCTGGGGCCAACGTCCTGACTTTC; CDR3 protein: CASSLRRNSGANVLTF
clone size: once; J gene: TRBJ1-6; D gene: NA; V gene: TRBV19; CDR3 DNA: TGTGCCAGTCACGAGCGATATAATTCACCCCTCCACTTT; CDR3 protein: CASHERYNSPLHF
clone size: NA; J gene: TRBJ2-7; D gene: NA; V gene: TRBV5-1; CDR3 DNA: TGCGCCAGCAGCCTGCAAGCCAGGGTTAGCTCCTACGAGCAGTACTTC; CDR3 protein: CASSLQARVSSYEQYF
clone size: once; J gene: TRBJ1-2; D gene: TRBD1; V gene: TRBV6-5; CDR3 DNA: TGTGCCAGCACCCAGATGACAGGGGACTATGGCTACACCTTC; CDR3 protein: CASTQMTGDYGYTF
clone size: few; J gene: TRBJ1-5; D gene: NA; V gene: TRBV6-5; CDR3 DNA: TGTGCCAGCAGTCAATGGGCGCCTGGCAATCAGCCCCAGCATTTT; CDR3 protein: CASSQWAPGNQPQHF
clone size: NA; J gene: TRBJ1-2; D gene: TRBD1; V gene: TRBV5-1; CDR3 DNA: TGCGCCAGCAGCTTGGACGGACAGGGGATAGGTGACTATGGCTACACCTTC; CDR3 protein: CASSLDGQGIGDYGYTF
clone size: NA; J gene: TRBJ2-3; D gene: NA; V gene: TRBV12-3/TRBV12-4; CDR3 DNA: TGTGCCAGCAGTTTATTTGATACGCAGTATTTT; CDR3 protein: CASSLFDTQYF
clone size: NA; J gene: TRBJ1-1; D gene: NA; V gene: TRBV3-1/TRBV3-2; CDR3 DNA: TGTGCCAGCAGCCCGACGGGCCTGAACACTGAAGCTTTCTTT; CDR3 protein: CASSPTGLNTEAFF